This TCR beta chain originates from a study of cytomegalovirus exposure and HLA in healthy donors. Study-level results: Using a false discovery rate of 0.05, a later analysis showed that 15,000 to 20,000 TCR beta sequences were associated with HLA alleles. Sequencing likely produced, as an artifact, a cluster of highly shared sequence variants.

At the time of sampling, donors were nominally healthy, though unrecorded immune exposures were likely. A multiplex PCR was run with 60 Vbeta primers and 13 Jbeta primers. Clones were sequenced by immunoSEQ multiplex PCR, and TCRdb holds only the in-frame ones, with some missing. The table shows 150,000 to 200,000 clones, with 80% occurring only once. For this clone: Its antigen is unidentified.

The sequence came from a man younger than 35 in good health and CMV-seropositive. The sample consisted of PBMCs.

Here the CDR3 DNA reads TGCGCCAGCAGCCAAGTAACGGACAATTGGGGCTACGAGCAGTACTTC. The encoded protein is CASSQVTDNWGYEQYF. V and J are TRBV4-1 and TRBJ2-7; perhaps TRBD1 as D (5 bases). The V and J ends lost 1 base and 3 bases respectively, with 16 bases between them. Germline values: CDR1 MGHRA, CDR2 YSYEKL. This CDR3 contains 16 residues.